This T cell receptor beta chain was sequenced for a study of CD8+CD57+ T cells in acquired aplastic anemia. About the study: Sorted CD4+ plus CD8+ cells gave DNA averaging approximately 2.9 ug. General study results and limits: There were roughly 28 CD8+ CDR3 sequences that occurred in both patients and controls. Controls did not differ significantly from patients in CD8+ Simpson's diversity.

TCR beta VDJ and CDR3 profiles were obtained from a genomic DNA template. In TCRdb, the reads were re-called with MiXCR into one record per CDR3 protein. The table includes under 200,000 distinct CDR3 sequences, roughly 64% detected once. This clonotype appeared a few times. The antigen is undetermined. Germline CDR1 DFQATT, CDR2 SNEGSKA (reference sequence). The CDR3 length is 14 residues. V trimming: 5 bases; J trimming: 0 bases; junction bases outside the gene matches: 6. This TCR came from a human donor with severe aplastic anemia or a healthy control (not recorded which). Sequencing used sorted CD4+, CD8+, or CD8+CD57+ T cells (not recorded which) from PBMCs. This rearrangement joins TRBV20-1 to TRBJ2-7; 8 positions agree with TRBD2. The CDR3 is CSAPRAGASYEQYF. CDR3 nucleotides: TGCAGTGCTCCCCGAGCGGGGGCCTCCTACGAGCAGTACTTC.